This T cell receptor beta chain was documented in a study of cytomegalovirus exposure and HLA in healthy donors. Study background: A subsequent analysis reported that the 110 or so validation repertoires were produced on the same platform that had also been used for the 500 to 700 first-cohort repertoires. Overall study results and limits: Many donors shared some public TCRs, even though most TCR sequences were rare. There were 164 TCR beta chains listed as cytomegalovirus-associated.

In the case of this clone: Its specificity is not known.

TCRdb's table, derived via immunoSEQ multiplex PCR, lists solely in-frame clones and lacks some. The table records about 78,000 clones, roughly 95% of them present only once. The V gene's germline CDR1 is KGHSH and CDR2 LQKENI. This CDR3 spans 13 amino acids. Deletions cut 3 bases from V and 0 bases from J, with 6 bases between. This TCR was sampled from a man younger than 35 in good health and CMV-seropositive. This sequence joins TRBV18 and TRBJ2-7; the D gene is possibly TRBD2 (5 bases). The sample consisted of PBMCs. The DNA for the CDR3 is TGTGCCAGCTCACCGACTAACTCCTACGAGCAGTACTTC. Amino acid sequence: CASSPTNSYEQYF.